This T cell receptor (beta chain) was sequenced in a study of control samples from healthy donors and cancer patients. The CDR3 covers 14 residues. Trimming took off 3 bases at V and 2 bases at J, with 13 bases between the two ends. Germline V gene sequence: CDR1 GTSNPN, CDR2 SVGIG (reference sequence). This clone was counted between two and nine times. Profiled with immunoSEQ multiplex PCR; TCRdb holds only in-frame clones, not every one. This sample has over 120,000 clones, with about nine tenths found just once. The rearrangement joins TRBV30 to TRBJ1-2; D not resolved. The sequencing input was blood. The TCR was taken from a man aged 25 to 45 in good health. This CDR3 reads CAWSLERFNYGYTF. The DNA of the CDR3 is TGTGCCTGGAGCCTCGAGCGATTCAACTATGGCTACACCTTC.